This record concerns one TCR beta chain sequence. What it binds is unknown. This sample is part of a study of shared clonotypes between healthy human individuals. Overall study context: Samples came from a couple of female and three male donors aged 18 to 49. Findings and caveats of the study: The naive CD4 repertoires of a handful of donors were compared, and around 5% of clonotypes were shared.

A CD45RA+ naive subset and a CD45RA-negative memory subset were split from CD4+ cells. The V gene's germline CDR1 is MNHNY and CDR2 SVGAGI (reference sequence). The V end lost 10 bases, the J end lost 0 bases, and 18 bases lay between the germline ends. The CDR3 loop spans 15 amino acids. Measured with immunoSEQ multiplex PCR; TCRdb has only the in-frame clones, and not every one. Of hundreds of thousands of clones in the sample, approximately 79% were seen once. The sequenced sample was memory CD4+ T cells sorted from blood. Documented subset: CD45RA-negative fraction. The TCR comes from a woman in her thirties in good health. J is TRBJ1-1 and V is TRBV6-6, with D perhaps matching TRBD1 (5 bases). CDR3 region: CATNRDGSMNTEAFF. CDR3 nucleotides: TGTGCCACGAACCGGGACGGCAGTATGAACACTGAAGCTTTCTTT.